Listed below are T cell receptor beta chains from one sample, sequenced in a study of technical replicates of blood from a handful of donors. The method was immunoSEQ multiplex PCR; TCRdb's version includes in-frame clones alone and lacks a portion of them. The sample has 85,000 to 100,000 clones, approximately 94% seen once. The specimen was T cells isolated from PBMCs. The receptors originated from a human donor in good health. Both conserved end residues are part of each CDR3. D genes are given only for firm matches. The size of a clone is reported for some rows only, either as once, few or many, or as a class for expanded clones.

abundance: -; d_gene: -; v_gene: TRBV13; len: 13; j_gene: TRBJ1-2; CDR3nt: TGTGCCAGCAGCCCCATTCCGGGGTATGGCTACACCTTC; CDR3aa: CASSPIPGYGYTF
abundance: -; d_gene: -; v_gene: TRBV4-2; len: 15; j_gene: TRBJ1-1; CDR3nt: TGTGCCAGCAGCCGTGGGACACTCCTGAACACTGAAGCTTTCTTT; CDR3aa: CASSRGTLLNTEAFF
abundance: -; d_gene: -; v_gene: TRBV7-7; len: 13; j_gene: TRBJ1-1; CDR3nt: TGTGCTAGCAGCTTCTCCAGGGAATCTGAAGCTTTCTTT; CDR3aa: CASSFSRESEAFF
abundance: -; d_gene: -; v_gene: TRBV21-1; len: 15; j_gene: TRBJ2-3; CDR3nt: TGTGCCAGCAGCAAAGCATCGACACGAACAGATACGCAGTATTTT; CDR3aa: CASSKASTRTDTQYF
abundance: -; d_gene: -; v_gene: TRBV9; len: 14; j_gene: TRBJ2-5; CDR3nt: TGTGCCAGCAGCTCCCCGTCTAGCGTTGGGACCCAGTACTTC; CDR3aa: CASSSPSSVGTQYF
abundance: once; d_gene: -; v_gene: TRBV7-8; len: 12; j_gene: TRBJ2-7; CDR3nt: TGTGCCAGCAGCCGGGAGTTCTACGAGCAGTACTTC; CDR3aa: CASSREFYEQYF
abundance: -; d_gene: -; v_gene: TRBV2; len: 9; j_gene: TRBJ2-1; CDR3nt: TGTGCCGCCGGGGATGAGCAGTTCTTC; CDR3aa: CAAGDEQFF
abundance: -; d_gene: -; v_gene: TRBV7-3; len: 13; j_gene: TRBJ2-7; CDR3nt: TGTGCCAGCAGCTTAAACATTCTGTACGAGCAGTACTTC; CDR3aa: CASSLNILYEQYF
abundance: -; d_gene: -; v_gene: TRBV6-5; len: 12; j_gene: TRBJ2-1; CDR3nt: TGTGCCAGCAGGACTACCCACAATGAGCAGTTCTTC; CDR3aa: CASRTTHNEQFF
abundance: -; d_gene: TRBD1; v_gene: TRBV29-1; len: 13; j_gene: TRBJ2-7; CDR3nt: TGCAGCGTTGATGGGACAGGGAACGGGGAGCAGTACTTC; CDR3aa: CSVDGTGNGEQYF
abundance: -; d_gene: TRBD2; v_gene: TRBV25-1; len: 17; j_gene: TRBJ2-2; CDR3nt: TGTGCCAGCAGTGATCCCGGGACTAGCGGGGCCACCGGGGAGCTGTTTTTT; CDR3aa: CASSDPGTSGATGELFF